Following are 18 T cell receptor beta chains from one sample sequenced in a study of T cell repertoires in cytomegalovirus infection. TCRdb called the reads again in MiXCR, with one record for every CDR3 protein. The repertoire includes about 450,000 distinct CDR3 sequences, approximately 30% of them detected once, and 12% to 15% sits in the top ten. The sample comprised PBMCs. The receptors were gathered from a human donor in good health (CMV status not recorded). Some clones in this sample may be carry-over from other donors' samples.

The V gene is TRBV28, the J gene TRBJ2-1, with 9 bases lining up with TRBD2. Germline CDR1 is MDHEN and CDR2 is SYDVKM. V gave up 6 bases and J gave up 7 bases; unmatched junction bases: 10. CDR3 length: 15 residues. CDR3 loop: CASRGTSSPRNEQFF. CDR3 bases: TGTGCCAGCAGGGGGACTAGCAGCCCCCGGAATGAGCAGTTCTTC. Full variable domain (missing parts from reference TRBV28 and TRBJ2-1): DVKVTQSSRYLVKRTGEKVFLECVQDMDHENMFWYRQDPGLGLRLIYFSYDVKMKEKGDIPEGYSVSREKKERFSLILESASTNQTSMYLCASRGTSSPRNEQFFGPGTRLTVL.

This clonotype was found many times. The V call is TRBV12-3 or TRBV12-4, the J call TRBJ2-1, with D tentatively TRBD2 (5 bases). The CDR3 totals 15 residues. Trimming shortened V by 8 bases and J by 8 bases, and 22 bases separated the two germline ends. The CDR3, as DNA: TGTGCCAGCGGGCTGGGAACTAGAGGGTTCGATGAGCAGTTCTTC. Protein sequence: CASGLGTRGFDEQFF.

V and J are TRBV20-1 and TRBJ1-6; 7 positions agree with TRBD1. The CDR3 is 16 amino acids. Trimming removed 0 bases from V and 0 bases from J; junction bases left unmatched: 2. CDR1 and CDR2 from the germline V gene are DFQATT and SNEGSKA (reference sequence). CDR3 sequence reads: CSAREQGSSYNSPLHF. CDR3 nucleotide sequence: TGCAGTGCTAGAGAACAGGGGAGCTCCTATAATTCACCCCTCCACTTT.

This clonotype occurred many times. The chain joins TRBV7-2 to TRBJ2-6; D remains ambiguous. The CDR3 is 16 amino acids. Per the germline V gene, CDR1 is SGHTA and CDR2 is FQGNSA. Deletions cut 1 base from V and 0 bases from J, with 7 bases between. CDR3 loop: CASSLVGNSGANVLTF. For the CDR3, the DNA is TGTGCCAGCAGCTTAGTTGGCAACTCTGGGGCCAACGTCCTGACTTTC.

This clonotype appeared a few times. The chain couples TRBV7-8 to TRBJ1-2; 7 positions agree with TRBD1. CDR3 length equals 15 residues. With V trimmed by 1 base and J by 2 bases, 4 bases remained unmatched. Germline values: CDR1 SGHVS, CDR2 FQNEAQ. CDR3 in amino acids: CASSLDGTENYGYTF. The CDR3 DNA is TGTGCCAGCAGCTTAGATGGGACAGAAAACTATGGCTACACCTTC.

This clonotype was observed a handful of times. In DNA form, the CDR3 reads TGTGCCAGCAGCTTAGTGGCGGGGGAACAAGAGACCCAGTACTTC. Protein: CASSLVAGEQETQYF. V and J are TRBV11-2 and TRBJ2-5; 7 nucleotides line up with TRBD2. Looked up from germline, CDR1 is SGHAT and CDR2 is FQNNGV. The CDR3 consists of 15 residues. The V and J ends lost 1 base and 2 bases, in that order; junction bases with no gene match: 4.

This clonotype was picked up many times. The CDR3 spells CASNRDGLYQETQYF. The CDR3 DNA is TGTGCCAGCAACCGGGACGGATTGTACCAAGAGACCCAGTACTTC. This rearrangement joins TRBV7-8 to TRBJ2-5; D is possibly TRBD1 or TRBD2 (5 bases each). Trimming cost V 7 bases and J 0 bases, with 15 bases left between them. The germline V gene has CDR1 SGHVS and CDR2 FQNEAQ. CDR3 length equals 15 residues.

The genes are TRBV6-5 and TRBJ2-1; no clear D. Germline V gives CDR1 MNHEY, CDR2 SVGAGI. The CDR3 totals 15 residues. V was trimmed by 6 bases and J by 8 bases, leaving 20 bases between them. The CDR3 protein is CASRPPQSYGDEQFF. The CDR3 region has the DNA TGTGCCAGCAGACCCCCCCAGAGTTATGGGGATGAGCAGTTCTTC.

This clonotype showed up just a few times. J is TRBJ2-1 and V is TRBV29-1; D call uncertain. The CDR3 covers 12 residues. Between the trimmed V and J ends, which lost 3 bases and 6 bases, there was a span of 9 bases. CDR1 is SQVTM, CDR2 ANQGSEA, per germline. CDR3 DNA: TGCAGCGTTGAGTTAGGGCCCAATGAGCAGTTCTTC. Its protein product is CSVELGPNEQFF.

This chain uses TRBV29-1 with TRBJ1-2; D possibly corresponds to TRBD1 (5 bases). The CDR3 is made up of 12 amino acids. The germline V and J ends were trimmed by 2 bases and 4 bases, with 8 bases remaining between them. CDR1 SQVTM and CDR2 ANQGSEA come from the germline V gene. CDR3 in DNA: TGCAGCGTTGAAAGTAGGGGCTATGGCTACACCTTC. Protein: CSVESRGYGYTF. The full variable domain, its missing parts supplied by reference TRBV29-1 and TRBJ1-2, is SAVISQKPSRDICQRGTSLTIQCQVDSQVTMMFWYRQQPGQSLTLIATANQGSEATYESGFVIDKFPISRPNLTFSTLTVSNMSPEDSSIYLCSVESRGYGYTFGSGTRLTVV.

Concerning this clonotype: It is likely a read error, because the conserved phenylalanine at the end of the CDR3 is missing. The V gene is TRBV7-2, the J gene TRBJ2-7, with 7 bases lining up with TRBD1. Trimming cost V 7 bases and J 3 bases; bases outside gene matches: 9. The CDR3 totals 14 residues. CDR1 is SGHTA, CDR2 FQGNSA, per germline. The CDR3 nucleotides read TGTGCCAGCATATTGCAGGGACAGCTCTACGAGCAGTACTGC. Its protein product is CASILQGQLYEQYC.

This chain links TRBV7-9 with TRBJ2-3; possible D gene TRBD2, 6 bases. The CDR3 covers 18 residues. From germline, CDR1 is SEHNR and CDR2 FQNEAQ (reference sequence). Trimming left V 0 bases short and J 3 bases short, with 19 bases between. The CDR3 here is CASSLAVGGAKGTDTQYF. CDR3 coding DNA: TGTGCCAGCAGCTTAGCGGTTGGAGGGGCGAAGGGTACAGATACGCAGTATTTT.

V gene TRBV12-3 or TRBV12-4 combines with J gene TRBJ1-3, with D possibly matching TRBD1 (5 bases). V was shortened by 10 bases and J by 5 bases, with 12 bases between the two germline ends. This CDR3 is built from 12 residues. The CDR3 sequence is CAIGTSRNTIYF. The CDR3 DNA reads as TGTGCCATCGGGACGTCGCGAAACACCATATATTTT.

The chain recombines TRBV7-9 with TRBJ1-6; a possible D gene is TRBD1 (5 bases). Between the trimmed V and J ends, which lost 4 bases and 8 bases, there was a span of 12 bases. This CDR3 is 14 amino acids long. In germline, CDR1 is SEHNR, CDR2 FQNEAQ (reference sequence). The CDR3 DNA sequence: TGTGCCAGCAGCTCGAGGGACGGGCATTCACCCCTCCACTTT. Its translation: CASSSRDGHSPLHF.

The CDR3 loop reads CASSPMGLYEQYF. As DNA, the CDR3 is TGTGCCAGCTCACCAATGGGTTTGTACGAGCAGTACTTC. This sequence joins TRBV18 and TRBJ2-7; D ambiguous. V was trimmed by 2 bases and J by 4 bases, leaving 9 bases between them. Germline CDR1 is KGHSH and CDR2 is LQKENI. This CDR3 has 13 amino acids.

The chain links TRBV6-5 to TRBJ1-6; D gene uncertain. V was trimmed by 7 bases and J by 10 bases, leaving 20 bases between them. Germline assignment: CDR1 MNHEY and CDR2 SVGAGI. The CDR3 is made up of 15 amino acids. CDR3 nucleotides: TGTGCCAGCAAACCAAGAGGGTCGGATGAATCACCCCTCCACTTT. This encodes CASKPRGSDESPLHF.

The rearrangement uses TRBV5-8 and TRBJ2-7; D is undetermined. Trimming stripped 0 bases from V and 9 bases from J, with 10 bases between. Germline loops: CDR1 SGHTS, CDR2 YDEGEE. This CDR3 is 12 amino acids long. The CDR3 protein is CASSLGSLGQYF. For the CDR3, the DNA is TGTGCCAGCAGCTTGGGCAGCCTCGGGCAGTACTTC.

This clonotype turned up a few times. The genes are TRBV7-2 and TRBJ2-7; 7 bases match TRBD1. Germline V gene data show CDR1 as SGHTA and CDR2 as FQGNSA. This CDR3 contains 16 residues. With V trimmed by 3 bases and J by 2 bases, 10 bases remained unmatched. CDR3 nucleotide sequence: TGTGCCAGCAGCTTGAGGACAGGCGAGATCACCTACGAGCAGTACTTC. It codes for CASSLRTGEITYEQYF.